This T cell receptor beta chain was identified during a study of OX40 agonist ivuxolimab in advanced cancers. About the study as a whole: Ivuxolimab was an agonistic, fully human IgG2 monoclonal antibody directed against OX40 (CD134), a costimulatory receptor. Intravenous ivuxolimab was administered to patients every 2 weeks at six dose levels: 0.01, 0.1, 0.3, 1.5, 3 and 10 mg/kg. Among the 50 to 55 dose-escalation patients, some 19 had hepatocellular carcinoma, roughly 15 melanoma, 9 renal cell carcinoma and 9 head and neck cancer. In the dose-escalation cohort, more than 80% of patients were male, and the mean age was 60 years with a range of roughly 20 to 80. Patients were allowed to have had prior anti-PD-1, anti-PD-L1 or anti-CTLA-4 therapy, and 30% to 50% of the dose-escalation patients had previously received checkpoint inhibitors. Partial responses occurred in three dose-escalation patients, of whom one had hepatocellular carcinoma and two had cutaneous melanoma. The purpose of peripheral TCRbeta sequencing was to test whether ivuxolimab changed TCR sequence diversity and led to clonal T-cell expansion. The paper describes the monotherapy dose-escalation part (N ≈ 51 patients) of the phase I trial of ivuxolimab. Overall study outcomes, separate from this receptor: Antigen specificity was not determined for the clonally expanded peripheral T cells. Partial responders in the 0.1-3.0 mg/kg groups had among the lowest normalized peripheral clonal expansion, especially among CD8+ T cells. On average, CD8+ T cells showed more expanded clones than CD4+ T cells after ivuxolimab. Low levels of normalized T-cell clonal expansion were also seen in some nonresponding patients. At doses of 0.1 to 3.0 mg/kg, clonal expansion of both CD4+ and CD8+ T cells in blood was seen between baseline and week 6.

Patients with a history of autoimmune disease or receiving systemic immunosuppression were excluded from the trial. Peripheral blood for TCR sequencing was collected from all dose cohorts at baseline, on cycle 4 day 1, and on cycle 7 day 1. Samples came from an open-label, multicenter, first-in-human phase I dose-escalation trial of ivuxolimab. The trial enrolled adults with locally advanced or metastatic head and neck squamous cell, hepatocellular, melanoma or renal cell carcinoma. Before TCR sequencing, CD4+ T cells and CD8+ T cells were sorted from peripheral blood as separate populations. Details on this clone: Its cognate antigen has yet to be identified. The record has no base qualities; no much larger clone is one base away.

To sequence the TCRbeta CDR3 region, genomic DNA was isolated from the sorted cells. The immunoSEQ Assay was used for sequencing of TCRbeta CDR3 regions. In its TCRdb copy, this immuneACCESS table keeps in-frame sequences only and misses some clones. Where compared with another copy, unresolved V genes explain less than half of these, and the others have no known cause. For this sample there are approximately 89,000 clones; roughly 90% appear just once. The ten largest clonotypes hold roughly 2.1% of the sample. The germline V and J ends show losses of 3 bases and 2 bases respectively, and no gene match explains 7 bases of the junction. CDR1 and CDR2 were assigned from the germline V gene as KGHSH and LQKENI. The CDR3 runs 16 residues from the cysteine to the phenylalanine. Left in the record is the CDR3 DNA by itself, 48 bases read in frame from the first base.

This clonotype originated in an adult with an advanced solid tumor such as melanoma, head and neck, liver or kidney cancer. Recombination connected TRBV18 to TRBJ1-5; 7 of the junction bases match TRBD1. The sample in question was CD4+ or CD8+ T cells sorted from blood, obtained in a trial of the OX40 agonist ivuxolimab. In nucleotide form, the sequence is TGTGCCAGCTCACCTCGACAGGGAGAAGGCAATCAGCCCCAGCATTTT. Its translation is CASSPRQGEGNQPQHF.